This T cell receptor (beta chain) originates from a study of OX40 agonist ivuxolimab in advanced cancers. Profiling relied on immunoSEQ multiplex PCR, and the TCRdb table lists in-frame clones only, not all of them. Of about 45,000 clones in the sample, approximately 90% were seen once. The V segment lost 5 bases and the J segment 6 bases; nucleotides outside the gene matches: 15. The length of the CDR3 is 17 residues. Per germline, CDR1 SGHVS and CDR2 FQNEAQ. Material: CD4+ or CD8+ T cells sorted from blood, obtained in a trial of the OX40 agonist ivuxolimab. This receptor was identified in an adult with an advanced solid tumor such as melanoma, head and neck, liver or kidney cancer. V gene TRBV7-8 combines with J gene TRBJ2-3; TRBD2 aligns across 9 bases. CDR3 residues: CASSPTQAGAGGDTQYF. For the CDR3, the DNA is TGTGCCAGCAGCCCCACTCAAGCAGGGGCGGGAGGGGATACGCAGTATTTT. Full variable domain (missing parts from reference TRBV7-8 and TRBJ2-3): GAGVSQSPRYKVAKRGQDVALRCDPISGHVSLFWYQQALGQGPEFLTYFQNEAQLDKSGLPSDRFFAERPEGSVSTLKIQRTQQEDSAVYLCASSPTQAGAGGDTQYFGPGTRLTVL.